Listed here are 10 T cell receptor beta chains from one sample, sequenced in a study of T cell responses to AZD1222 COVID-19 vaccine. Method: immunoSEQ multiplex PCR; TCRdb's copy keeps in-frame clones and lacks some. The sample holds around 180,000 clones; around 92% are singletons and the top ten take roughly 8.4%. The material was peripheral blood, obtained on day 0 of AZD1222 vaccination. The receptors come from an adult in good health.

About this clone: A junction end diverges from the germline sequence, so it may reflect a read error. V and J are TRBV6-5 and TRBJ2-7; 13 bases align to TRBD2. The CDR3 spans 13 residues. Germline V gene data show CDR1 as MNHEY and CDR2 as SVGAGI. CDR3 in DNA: TGTGCCAGCAGTCAAACTAGCGGGAGGGTTAAGGACTTC. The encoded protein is CASSQTSGRVKDF.

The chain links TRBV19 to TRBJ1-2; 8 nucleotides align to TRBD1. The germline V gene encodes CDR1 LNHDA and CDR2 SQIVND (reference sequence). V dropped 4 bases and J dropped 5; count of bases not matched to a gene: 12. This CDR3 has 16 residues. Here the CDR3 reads CASSTSWTGRAYGYTF. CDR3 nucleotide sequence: TGTGCCAGTAGTACGAGCTGGACAGGGAGGGCGTATGGCTACACCTTC.

CDR3 sequence (DNA): TGTGCCAGCAGCCCCCAGGGCATCTCTGGAAACACCATATATTTT. It yields the protein CASSPQGISGNTIYF. This chain links TRBV7-8 with TRBJ1-3; D is perhaps TRBD1 (5 bases). The CDR3 extends over 15 amino acids. V lost 5 bases and J 0 bases, leaving 11 bases between the germline ends. Germline V gene lookup returns CDR1 SGHVS and CDR2 FQNEAQ.

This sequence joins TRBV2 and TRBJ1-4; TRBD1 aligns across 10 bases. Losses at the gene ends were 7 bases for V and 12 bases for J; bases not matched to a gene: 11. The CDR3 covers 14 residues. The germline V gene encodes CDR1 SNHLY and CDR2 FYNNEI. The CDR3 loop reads CASKTGGRGMELFF. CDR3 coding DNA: TGTGCCAGCAAGACAGGGGGCCGGGGGATGGAACTGTTTTTT.

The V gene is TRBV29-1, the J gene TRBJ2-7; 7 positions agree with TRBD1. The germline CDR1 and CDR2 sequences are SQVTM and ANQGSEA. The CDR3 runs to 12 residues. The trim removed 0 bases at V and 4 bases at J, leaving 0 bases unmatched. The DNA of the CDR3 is TGCAGCGTTGAAGAGACAGGGTACGAGCAGTACTTC. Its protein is CSVEETGYEQYF.

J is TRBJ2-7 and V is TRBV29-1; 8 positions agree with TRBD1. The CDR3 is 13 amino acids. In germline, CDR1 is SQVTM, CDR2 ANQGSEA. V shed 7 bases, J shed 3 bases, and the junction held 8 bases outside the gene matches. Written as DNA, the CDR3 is TGCAGCGCTATCAGGGGGCCGGGCTACGAGCAGTACTTC. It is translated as CSAIRGPGYEQYF.

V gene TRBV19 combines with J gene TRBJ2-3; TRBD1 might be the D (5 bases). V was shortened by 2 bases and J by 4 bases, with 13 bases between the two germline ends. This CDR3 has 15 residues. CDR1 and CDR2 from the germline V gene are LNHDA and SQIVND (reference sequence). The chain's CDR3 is CASSIPLQGPDTQYF. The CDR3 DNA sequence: TGTGCCAGTAGTATACCCCTCCAGGGTCCAGATACGCAGTATTTT.

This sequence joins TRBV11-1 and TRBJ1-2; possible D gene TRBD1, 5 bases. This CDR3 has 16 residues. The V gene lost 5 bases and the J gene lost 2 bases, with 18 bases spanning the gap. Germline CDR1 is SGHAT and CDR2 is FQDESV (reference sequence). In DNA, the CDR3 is TGTGCCAGCAGCCCCCGGACGGGACTGATGAACTATGGCTACACCTTC. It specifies CASSPRTGLMNYGYTF.

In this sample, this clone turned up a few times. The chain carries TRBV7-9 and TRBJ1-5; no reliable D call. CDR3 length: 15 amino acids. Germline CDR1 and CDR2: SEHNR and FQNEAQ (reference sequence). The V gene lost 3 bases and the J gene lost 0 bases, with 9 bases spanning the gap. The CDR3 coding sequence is TGTGCCAGCAGCTTCTTCCCAGGTAGCAATCAGCCCCAGCATTTT. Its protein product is CASSFFPGSNQPQHF.

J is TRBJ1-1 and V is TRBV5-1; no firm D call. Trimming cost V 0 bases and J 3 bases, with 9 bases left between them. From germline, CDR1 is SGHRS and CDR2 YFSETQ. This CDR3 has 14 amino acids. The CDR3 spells CASSLEGYDTEAFF. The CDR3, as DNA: TGCGCCAGCAGCTTGGAGGGATACGACACTGAAGCTTTCTTT. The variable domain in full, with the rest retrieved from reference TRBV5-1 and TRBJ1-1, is KAGVTQTPRYLIKTRGQQVTLSCSPISGHRSVSWYQQTPGQGLQFLFEYFSETQRNKGNFPGRFSGRQFSNSRSEMNVSTLELGDSALYLCASSLEGYDTEAFFGQGTRLTVV.